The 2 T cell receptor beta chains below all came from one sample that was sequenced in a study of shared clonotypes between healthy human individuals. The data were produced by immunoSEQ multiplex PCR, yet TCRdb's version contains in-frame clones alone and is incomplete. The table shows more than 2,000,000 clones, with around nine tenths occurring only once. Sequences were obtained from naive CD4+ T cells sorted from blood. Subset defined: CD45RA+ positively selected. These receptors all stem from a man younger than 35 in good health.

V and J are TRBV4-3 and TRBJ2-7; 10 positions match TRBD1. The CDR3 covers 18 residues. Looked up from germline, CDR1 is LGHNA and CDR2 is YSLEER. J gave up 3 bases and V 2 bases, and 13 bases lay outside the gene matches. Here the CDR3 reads CASSQYTTPGQGGYEQYF. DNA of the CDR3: TGCGCCAGCAGCCAATACACAACGCCTGGACAGGGGGGCTACGAGCAGTACTTC.

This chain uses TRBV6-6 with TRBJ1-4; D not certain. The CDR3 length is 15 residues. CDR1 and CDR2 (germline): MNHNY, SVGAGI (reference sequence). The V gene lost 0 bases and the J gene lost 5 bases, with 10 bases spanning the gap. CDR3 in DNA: TGTGCCAGCAGTTACTCGCACATAGAGAATGAAAAACTGTTTTTT. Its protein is CASSYSHIENEKLFF.